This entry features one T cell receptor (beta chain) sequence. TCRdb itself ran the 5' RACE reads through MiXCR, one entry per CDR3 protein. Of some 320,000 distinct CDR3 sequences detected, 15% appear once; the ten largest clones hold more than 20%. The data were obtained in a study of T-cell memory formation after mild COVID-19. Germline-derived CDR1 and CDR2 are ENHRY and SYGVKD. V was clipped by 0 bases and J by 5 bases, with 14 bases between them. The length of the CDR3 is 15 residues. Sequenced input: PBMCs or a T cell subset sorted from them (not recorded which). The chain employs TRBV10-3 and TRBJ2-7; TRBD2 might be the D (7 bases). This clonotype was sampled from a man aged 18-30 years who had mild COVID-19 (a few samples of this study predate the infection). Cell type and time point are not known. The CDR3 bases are TGTGCCATCAGTGAGTCGACGGGGGGCGGCGACGAGCAGTACGTC. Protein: CAISESTGGGDEQYV.